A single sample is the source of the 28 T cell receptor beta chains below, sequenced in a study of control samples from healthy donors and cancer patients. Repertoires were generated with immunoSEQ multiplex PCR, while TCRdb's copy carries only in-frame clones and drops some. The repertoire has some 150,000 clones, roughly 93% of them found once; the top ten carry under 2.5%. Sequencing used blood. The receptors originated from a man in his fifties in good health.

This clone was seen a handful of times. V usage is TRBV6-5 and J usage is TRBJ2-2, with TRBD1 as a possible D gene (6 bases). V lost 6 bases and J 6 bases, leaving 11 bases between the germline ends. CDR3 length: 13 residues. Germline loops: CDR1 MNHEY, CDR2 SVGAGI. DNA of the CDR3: TGTGCCAGCAGGAACCAGGGGCCCGGGGAGCTGTTTTTT. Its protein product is CASRNQGPGELFF.

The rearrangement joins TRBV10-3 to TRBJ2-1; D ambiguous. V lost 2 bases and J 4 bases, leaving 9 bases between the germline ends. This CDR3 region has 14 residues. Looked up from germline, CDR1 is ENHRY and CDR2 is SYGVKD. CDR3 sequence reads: CAISEIAGYNEQFF. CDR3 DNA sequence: TGTGCCATCAGTGAGATCGCCGGGTACAATGAGCAGTTCTTC.

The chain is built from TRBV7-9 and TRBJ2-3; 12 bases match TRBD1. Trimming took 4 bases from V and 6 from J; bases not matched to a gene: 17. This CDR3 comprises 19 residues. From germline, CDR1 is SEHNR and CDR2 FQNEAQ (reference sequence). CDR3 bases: TGTGCCAGCAGCTCCCTTCACAAGAGACGGGACAGGGGGCCCGATACGCAGTATTTT. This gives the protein CASSSLHKRRDRGPDTQYF.

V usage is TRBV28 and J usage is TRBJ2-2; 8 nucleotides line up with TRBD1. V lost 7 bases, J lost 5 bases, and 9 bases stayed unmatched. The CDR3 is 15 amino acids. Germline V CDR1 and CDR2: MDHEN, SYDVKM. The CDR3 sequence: CASTAGDRTTGELFF. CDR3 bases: TGTGCCAGCACCGCCGGGGACAGGACTACCGGGGAGCTGTTTTTT.

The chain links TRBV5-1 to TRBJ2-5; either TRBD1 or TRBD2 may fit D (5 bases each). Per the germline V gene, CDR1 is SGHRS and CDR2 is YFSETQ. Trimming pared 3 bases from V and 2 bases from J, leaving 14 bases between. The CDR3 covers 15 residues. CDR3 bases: TGCGCCAGCAGCTATACCGGGACGTATCAAGAGACCCAGTACTTC. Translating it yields CASSYTGTYQETQYF. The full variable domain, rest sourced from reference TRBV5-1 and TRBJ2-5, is KAGVTQTPRYLIKTRGQQVTLSCSPISGHRSVSWYQQTPGQGLQFLFEYFSETQRNKGNFPGRFSGRQFSNSRSEMNVSTLELGDSALYLCASSYTGTYQETQYFGPGTRLLVL.

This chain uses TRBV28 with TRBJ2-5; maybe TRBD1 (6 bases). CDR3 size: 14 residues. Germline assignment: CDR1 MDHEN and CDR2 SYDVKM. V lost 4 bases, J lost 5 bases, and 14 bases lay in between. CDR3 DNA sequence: TGTGCCAGCAGTTCTACAGGGCGGCTTGAGACCCAGTACTTC. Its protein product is CASSSTGRLETQYF.

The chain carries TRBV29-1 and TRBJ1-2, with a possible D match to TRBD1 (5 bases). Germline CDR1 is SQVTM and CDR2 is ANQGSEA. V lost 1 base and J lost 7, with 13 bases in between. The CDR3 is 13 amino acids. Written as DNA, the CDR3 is TGCAGCGTTGAAGTTGGACCGGGGGGTGGCTACACCTTC. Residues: CSVEVGPGGGYTF.

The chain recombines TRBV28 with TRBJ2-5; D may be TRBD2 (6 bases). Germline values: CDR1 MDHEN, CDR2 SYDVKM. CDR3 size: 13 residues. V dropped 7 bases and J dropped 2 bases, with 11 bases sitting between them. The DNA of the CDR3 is TGTGCCAGCACCCCCCGGGAGCAAGAGACCCAGTACTTC. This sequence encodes CASTPREQETQYF.

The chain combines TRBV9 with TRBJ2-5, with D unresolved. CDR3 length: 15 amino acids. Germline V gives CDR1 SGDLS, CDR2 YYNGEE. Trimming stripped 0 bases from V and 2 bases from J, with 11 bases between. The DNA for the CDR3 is TGTGCCAGCAGCGTAGGAGACGCTATACAAGAGACCCAGTACTTC. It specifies CASSVGDAIQETQYF. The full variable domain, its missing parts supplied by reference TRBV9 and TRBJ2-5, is DSGVTQTPKHLITATGQRVTLRCSPRSGDLSVYWYQQSLDQGLQFLIQYYNGEERAKGNILERFSAQQFPDLHSELNLSSLELGDSALYFCASSVGDAIQETQYFGPGTRLLVL.

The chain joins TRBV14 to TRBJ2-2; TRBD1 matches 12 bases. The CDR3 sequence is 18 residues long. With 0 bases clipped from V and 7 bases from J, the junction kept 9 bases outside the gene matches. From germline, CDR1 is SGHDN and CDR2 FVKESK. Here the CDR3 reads CASSQDRGQGALVGELFF. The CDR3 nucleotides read TGTGCCAGCAGCCAAGATCGGGGACAGGGGGCGCTGGTCGGGGAGCTGTTTTTT.

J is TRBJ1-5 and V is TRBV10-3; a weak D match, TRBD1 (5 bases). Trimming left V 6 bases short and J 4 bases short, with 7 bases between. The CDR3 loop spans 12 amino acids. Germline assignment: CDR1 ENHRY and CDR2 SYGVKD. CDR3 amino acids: CAIRGPNQPQHF. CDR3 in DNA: TGTGCCATCAGGGGGCCGAATCAGCCCCAGCATTTT.

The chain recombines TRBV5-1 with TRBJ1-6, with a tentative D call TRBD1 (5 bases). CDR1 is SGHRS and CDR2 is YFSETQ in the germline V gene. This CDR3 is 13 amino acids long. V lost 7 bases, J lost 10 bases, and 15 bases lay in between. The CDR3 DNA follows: TGCGCCAGCTCACAGGATGGCGACTCACCCCTCCACTTT. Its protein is CASSQDGDSPLHF. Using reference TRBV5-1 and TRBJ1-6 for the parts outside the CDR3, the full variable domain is KAGVTQTPRYLIKTRGQQVTLSCSPISGHRSVSWYQQTPGQGLQFLFEYFSETQRNKGNFPGRFSGRQFSNSRSEMNVSTLELGDSALYLCASSQDGDSPLHFGNGTRLTVT.

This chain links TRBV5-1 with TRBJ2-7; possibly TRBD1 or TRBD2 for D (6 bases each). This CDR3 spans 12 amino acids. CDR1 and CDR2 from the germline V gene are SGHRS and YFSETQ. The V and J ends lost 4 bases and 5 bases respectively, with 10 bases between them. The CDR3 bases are TGCGCCAGCAGCCCGGGGGCCCACGAGCAGTACTTC. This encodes CASSPGAHEQYF.

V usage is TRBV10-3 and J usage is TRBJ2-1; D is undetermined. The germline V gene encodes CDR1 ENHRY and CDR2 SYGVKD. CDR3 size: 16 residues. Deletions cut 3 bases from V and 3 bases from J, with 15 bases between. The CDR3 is CAISDPRLGYYNEQFF. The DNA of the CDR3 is TGTGCCATCAGTGATCCTCGCTTGGGCTACTACAATGAGCAGTTCTTC.

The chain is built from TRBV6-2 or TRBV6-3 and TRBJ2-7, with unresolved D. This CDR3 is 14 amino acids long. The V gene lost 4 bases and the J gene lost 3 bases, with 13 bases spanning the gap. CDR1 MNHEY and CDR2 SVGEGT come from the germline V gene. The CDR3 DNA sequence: TGTGCCAGCAGTTTACATACAATCGACTACGAGCAGTACTTC. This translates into CASSLHTIDYEQYF.

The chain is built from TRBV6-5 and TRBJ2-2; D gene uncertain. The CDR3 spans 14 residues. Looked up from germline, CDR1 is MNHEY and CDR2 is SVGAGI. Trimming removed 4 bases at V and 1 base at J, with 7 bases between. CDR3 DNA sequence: TGTGCCAGCAGTTCCCGACAGAACACCGGGGAGCTGTTTTTT. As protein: CASSSRQNTGELFF.

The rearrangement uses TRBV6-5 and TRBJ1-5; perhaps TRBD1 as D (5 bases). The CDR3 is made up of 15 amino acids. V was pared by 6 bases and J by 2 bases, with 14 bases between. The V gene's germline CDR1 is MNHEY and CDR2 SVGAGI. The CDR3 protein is CASSLGTQGNQPQHF. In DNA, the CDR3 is TGTGCCAGCAGCCTCGGGACTCAGGGCAATCAGCCCCAGCATTTT.

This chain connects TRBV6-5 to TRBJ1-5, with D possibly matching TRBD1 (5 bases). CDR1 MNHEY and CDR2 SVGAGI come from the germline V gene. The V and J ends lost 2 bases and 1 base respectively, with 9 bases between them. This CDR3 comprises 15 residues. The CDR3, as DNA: TGTGCCAGCAGTTACACCAGGGAGAGCAATCAGCCCCAGCATTTT. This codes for CASSYTRESNQPQHF.

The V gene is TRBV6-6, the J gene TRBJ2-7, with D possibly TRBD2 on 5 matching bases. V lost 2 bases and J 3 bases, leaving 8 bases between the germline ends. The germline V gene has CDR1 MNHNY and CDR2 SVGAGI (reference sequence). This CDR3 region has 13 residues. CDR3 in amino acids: CASSYTEGYEQYF. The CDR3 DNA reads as TGTGCCAGCAGTTACACTGAGGGCTACGAGCAGTACTTC.

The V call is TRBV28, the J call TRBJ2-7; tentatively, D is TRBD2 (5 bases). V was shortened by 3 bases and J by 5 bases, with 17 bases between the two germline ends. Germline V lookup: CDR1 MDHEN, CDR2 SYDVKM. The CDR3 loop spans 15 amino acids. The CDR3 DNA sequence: TGTGCCAGCAGTTTTTCGGATGGGAGCGTCAACGAGCAGTACTTC. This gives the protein CASSFSDGSVNEQYF. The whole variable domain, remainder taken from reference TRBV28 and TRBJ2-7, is DVKVTQSSRYLVKRTGEKVFLECVQDMDHENMFWYRQDPGLGLRLIYFSYDVKMKEKGDIPEGYSVSREKKERFSLILESASTNQTSMYLCASSFSDGSVNEQYFGPGTRLTVT.

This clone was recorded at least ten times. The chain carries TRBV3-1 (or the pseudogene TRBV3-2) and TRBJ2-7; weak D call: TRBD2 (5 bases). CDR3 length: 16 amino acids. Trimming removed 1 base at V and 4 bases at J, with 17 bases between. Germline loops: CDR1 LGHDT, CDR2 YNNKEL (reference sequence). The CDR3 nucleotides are TGTGCCAGCAGCCAAGGGTCGGACTGGATTACGTACGAGCAGTACTTC. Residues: CASSQGSDWITYEQYF.

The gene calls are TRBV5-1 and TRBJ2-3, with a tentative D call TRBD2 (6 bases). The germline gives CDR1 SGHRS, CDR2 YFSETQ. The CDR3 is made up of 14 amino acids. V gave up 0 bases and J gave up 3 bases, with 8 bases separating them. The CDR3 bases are TGCGCCAGCAGCTTGGGTAGCGGTACAGATACGCAGTATTTT. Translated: CASSLGSGTDTQYF.

CDR3 nucleotide sequence: TGCGCCAGCAGCTTAGGAACAGGCCATTCACCCCTCCACTTT. It encodes CASSLGTGHSPLHF. The V and J genes are TRBV5-1 and TRBJ1-6; D perhaps matches TRBD1 (5 bases). This CDR3 is 14 amino acids long. V lost 2 bases to trimming and J lost 8 bases, with 11 bases between them. CDR1 and CDR2 from the germline V gene are SGHRS and YFSETQ.

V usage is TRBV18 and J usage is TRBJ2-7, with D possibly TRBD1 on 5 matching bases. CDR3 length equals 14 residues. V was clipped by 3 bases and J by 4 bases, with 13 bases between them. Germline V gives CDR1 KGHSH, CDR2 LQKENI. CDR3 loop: CASSPQGRAYEQYF. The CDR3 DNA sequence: TGTGCCAGCTCACCCCAGGGCAGGGCGTACGAGCAGTACTTC.

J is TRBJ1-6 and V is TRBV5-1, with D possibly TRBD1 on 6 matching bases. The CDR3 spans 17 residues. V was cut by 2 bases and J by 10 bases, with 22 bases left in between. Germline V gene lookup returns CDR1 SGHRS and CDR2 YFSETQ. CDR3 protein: CASSFTGQSRYRSPLHF. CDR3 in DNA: TGCGCCAGCAGCTTTACGGGACAAAGTCGGTATAGGTCACCCCTCCACTTT.

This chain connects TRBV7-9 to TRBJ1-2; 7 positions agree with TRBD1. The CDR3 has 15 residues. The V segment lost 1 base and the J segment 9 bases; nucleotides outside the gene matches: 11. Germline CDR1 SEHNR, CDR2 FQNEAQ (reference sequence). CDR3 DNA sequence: TGTGCCAGCAGCTTAGGTTCAGGACAGGCCGAGAGCTACACCTTC. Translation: CASSLGSGQAESYTF. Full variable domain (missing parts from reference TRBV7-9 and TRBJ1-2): DTGVSQNPRHKITKRGQNVTFRCDPISEHNRLYWYRQTLGQGPEFLTYFQNEAQLEKSRLLSDRFSAERPKGSFSTLEIQRTEQGDSAMYLCASSLGSGQAESYTFGSGTRLTVV.

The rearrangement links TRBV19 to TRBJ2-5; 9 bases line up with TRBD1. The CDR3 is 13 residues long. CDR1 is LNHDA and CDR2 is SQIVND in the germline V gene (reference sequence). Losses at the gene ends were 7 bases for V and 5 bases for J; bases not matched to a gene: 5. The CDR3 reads CASNRDRAETQYF. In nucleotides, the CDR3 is TGTGCCAGTAACCGGGACAGGGCGGAGACCCAGTACTTC.

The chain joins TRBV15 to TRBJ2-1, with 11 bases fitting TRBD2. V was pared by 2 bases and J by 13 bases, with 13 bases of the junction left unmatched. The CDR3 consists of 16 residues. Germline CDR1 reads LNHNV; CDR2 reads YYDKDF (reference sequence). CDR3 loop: CATSRLTSGRSAIQFF. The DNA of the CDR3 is TGTGCCACCAGCAGATTAACTAGCGGGAGATCGGCTATCCAGTTCTTC.